The following is a T cell receptor (beta chain) sequence with its context. Generated by immunoSEQ multiplex PCR, the TCRdb table keeps only in-frame clones and is missing some. The sample consists of approximately 49,000 clones, around nine tenths of them appearing once. This sample stems from a study of technical replicates of blood from a few donors. The sequence was collected from a human donor in good health. Some clones in this sample may be carry-over from other donors' samples. Sequencing was carried out using PBMCs.

As DNA, the CDR3 is TGTGCCAGCAGTTACTCGCACAGGGGGGGTACTGAAGCTTTCTTT. It translates to CASSYSHRGGTEAFF. The gene calls are TRBV6-6 and TRBJ1-1, with 8 bases that match TRBD1. V shed 0 bases and J 5 bases; nucleotides not matched to a gene: 5. Germline V gives CDR1 MNHNY, CDR2 SVGAGI (reference sequence). The CDR3 length is 15 residues.